This note documents a single TCR beta chain sequence. Its antigen target is currently unknown. No base quality information exists; no much larger clone differs at one position. The data are from a study of cytomegalovirus exposure and HLA in healthy donors (dated by TCRdb to the late 2010s). Concerning the study at large: According to an earlier analysis of 550 to 750 of the donors, some 180 million T cells yielded roughly 110 million unique TCR beta sequences and 276 Gb of sequence data. The T cell repertoires of under 700 subjects were profiled by immunosequencing and related to cytomegalovirus serostatus. The study aimed to test whether cataloging public T cell receptors could reveal signatures of past pathogen exposure. Of the 300 to 500 genotyped donors, less than 90% were placed in the genetic ancestry cluster associated with self-reported Caucasian donors. Five DR-DQ haplotypes were handled as single units for association and clustering, since linkage in the cohort was strong. The number of typed donors differed by locus: 629-630 for A, B, C, DRB1 and DQB1; some 500 for DQA1; about 600 for DPA1; and about 450 for DPB1. Both class I and class II loci were covered by HLA typing, at four-digit resolution. Genome-wide SNP genotypes for about 60% of the roughly 700 donors were used in a later genetic analysis, which treated that subset as a discovery cohort. A later analysis re-analyzed previously published TCR beta repertoires from roughly 600 donors and added high-resolution HLA genotyping to study TCR occurrence patterns. Rather than using new phenotypic data, the later analysis identified candidate immune exposures from TCR beta sequences and from how often those sequences occurred across donors. An early release covering roughly 640 HLA-typed donors comprised roughly 300 gigabases of sequencing data and around 86 million unique TCR sequences. Donor age, sex, ethnicity and CMV serostatus were compiled alongside the repertoire data. An earlier analysis of about 620 of the donors applied high-throughput TCR beta sequencing to assess whether each TCR beta V gene segment acted as functional or pseudogenic. Along with the approximately 600-subject first cohort, a separate validation cohort of some 130 different subjects was used. On average, roughly 250,000 unique TCR beta nucleotide sequences were sequenced per donor among about 400 genotyped donors of the cohort, with roughly 18% of those sequences being non-productive. Every discovery cohort repertoire had been produced on one sequencing platform. To predict cytomegalovirus infection status, the study combined high-throughput TCR immunosequencing, statistical association of individual TCRs with disease status, and machine learning. Results and caveats for the whole study, not just this receptor: HLA typing was unavailable for some donors at each locus, so association tests used only the typed subset. The cohort was sequenced for TCR beta chains only, and without alpha or paired-chain data the features that could be detected were limited. The only immune exposure information available for the cohort was CMV serostatus. According to a later analysis, parvovirus B19, influenza, CMV and Epstein-Barr virus appeared linked to several top co-occurrence clusters. Because counts were too low, about 18 rarely observed V segments, including chromosome 9 orphons, were excluded from the earlier analysis of 587 of the donors. While some public TCRs were present in many individuals, most TCR sequences turned up only very rarely across donors. A later analysis found that most CMV-associated TCR beta chains appeared HLA-restricted, with HLA associations seemingly driven largely by CMV exposure. A later analysis found that HLA-associated TCR beta chains were more clonally expanded and had lower generation probabilities than equally common non-associated chains. Broadly in line with IMGT annotations, most TCR beta V segments showed up in productive rearrangements about 87% or about 30% of the time in an earlier analysis of several hundred of the donors. A total of roughly 160 TCR beta chains were listed by the study as associated with cytomegalovirus. It was suggested by the authors that the approach could potentially be generalized to other disease states and immunological phenotypes. The classifier was reported to diagnose cytomegalovirus status with high specificity and sensitivity in both the original cohort and the validation cohort. Three of the identified cytomegalovirus-associated TCR beta chains were confirmed in vitro to be specific for cytomegalovirus antigens. Assigning TCR associations to individual alleles was difficult when HLA alleles, especially DR and DQ, strongly co-occurred. Presence/absence analyses assumed roughly uniform sequencing depth across donors, an assumption that may not hold. A cluster of highly shared sequence variants was judged likely to represent a technical artifact of the sequencing pipeline. A later analysis found that TCR association rates varied across HLA loci, with DRB1 alleles showing the most associated TCRs and HLA-C alleles the fewest. Compared with the approximately 710-donor mean, donors in an Asian-associated ancestry cluster had fewer N-insertions in productive TCRs, according to a later genetic analysis. Some IMGT-functional V segments, including TRBV6-2 and TRBV6-3, could not be distinguished by the 87-base-pair reads and were therefore excluded. In a later analysis, some 17,000 TCR beta sequences were associated with specific HLA alleles at a false discovery rate of 0.05. A further reported finding was that TCR beta sequences accurately predicted the HLA-A and HLA-B alleles for most subjects in the first cohort. In a later genetic analysis, a missense DCLRE1C variant was associated with V-gene and J-gene trimming of TCR beta chains, and the association was replicated in an independent cohort. Linkage disequilibrium might explain the correlated functional status among segregating V segments, but an unknown experimental factor could not be ruled out.

The cohort consisted of 666 healthy bone marrow donors. At the time of sampling, all cohort members were nominally healthy, though unrecorded immune exposures were likely present. The donor tested CMV seronegative, placing the donor among the roughly 400 seronegative members of the cohort. A peripheral blood sample was provided by each donor, and peripheral blood mononuclear cells were used for TCR beta sequencing. Genomic DNA was extracted from the blood cell samples with the Qiagen DNeasy Blood Extraction Kit. From its cysteine to its phenylalanine, the CDR3 spans 14 amino acids. Only CDR3 DNA remains: 42 bases, in frame from the first base. The V and J ends are trimmed by 0 bases and 4 bases, leaving 10 bases between them. In the germline V gene, CDR1 corresponds to SGHRS and CDR2 to YFSETQ. Receptors were amplified or captured by the immunoSEQ multiplex PCR assay. For the multiplex PCR, a mixture combining 60 forward primers for TCR Vbeta segments and 13 reverse primers for TCR Jbeta segments was used. Amplification of the CDR3 region of rearranged TCR beta genes was performed with a multiplex PCR assay on genomic DNA. On the Illumina HiSeq System, the amplified TCR beta libraries were sequenced as 87-base-pair reads. The original methods were these. A later analysis counted about 80 million unique TCR beta chains across the 650 to 800 repertoires, and 9.5 million to 11 million of these chains were shared by at least two donors. A nearest-neighbor algorithm error-corrected the raw reads and collapsed the reads into unique sequences, merging closely related sequences to remove PCR and sequencing errors. V, D and J gene segments were assigned by aligning CDR3 sequences to IMGT reference sequences. For a sequence to be retained, at least a six-nucleotide match to both a V gene segment and a J gene segment was required. Rearrangements were called productive when the CDR3 lacked stop codons and stayed in frame with V and J; all others were non-productive. Following IMGT convention, CDR3 was defined as the stretch from the second conserved V-encoded cysteine up to the conserved J-encoded phenylalanine. The earlier analysis of about 560 of the donors excluded any sequence lacking an unambiguous match to a single V gene segment. An earlier analysis of about 600 of the donors called V segments functional above 56.7% productive rearrangements and segregating when the between-donor standard deviation exceeded 5%. A statistical classification framework was developed to diagnose cytomegalovirus status using the catalog of TCR beta chain sequences. V and J gene assignment, in a later analysis, came from comparing TCR nucleotide sequences with IMGT/GENE-DB human TR gene sequences. The TCRdist pipeline was used in a later analysis to assign CDR3 sequences and most-parsimonious VDJ recombination scenarios. In a later analysis, every TCR beta chain was defined by the combination of its CDR3 amino acid sequence and its V-gene family, and reads without a unique V-gene family were dropped. To address suspected cross-contamination and a sequencing artifact, a later analysis removed roughly 580 highly shared, low-generation-probability nucleotide sequences. A later analysis calculated a clonal expansion index for each public chain from normalized within-repertoire ranks of inferred template counts. In a later analysis, generation probabilities were computed with a VDJ recombination model fitted to out-of-frame rearrangements, and the resulting probabilities were checked against IGoR. A later analysis scored TCR-TCR, TCR-HLA and TCR-CMV co-occurrence with hypergeometric tests, applying a repertoire-size bias correction to TCR pairs. To estimate false discovery rates, a later analysis permuted the HLA or CMV assignments 20 times. In a later analysis, co-occurring TCRs were grouped with DBSCAN, and TCRdist sequence similarity was added when clustering was performed within HLA-allele-positive subsets. Repertoires with fewer than 30,000 or more than 120,000 public chains, plus five repertoires with anomalous nucleotide sharing, were excluded from co-occurrence clustering. TCRdb holds this immuneACCESS table with in-frame rearrangements only. Some clones are missing; in checked studies, unresolved V genes explain under half, and the rest has no known cause. The D gene and trimming were derived from the DNA, and the V and J assignments and clone size from that table. The sample records 30,000 to 40,000 clones, 75% to 85% of which are singletons. The top ten hold roughly 5.5% of the sample.

The rearrangement combines TRBV5-1 with TRBJ1-1, with no confidently assigned D gene. This receptor was taken from a male donor in good health and CMV-seronegative. The sequencing input was PBMCs. DNA sequence: TGCGCCAGCAGCTTGGTTGGCATGCCCACTGAAGCTTTCTTT. Translated, it gives CASSLVGMPTEAFF.